Only one count was recorded for the clone carrying this T cell receptor (beta chain). This specimen belongs to a study of T cell responses to AZD1222 COVID-19 vaccine. Measured with immunoSEQ multiplex PCR; TCRdb has only the in-frame clones, and not every one. The table lists roughly 20,000 clones, roughly 82% of them singletons. Looked up from germline, CDR1 is SGHTA and CDR2 is FQGTGA. The CDR3 is 12 residues long. The V gene lost 5 bases and the J gene lost 8 bases, with 9 bases spanning the gap. This specimen was peripheral blood, taken on day 0 of AZD1222 vaccination. The chain joins TRBV7-3 to TRBJ2-2; no reliable D call. The receptor's source is an adult in good health. CDR3 bases: TGTGCCAGCAGCCCCAATGGAGGGGAGCTGTTTTTT. Translated: CASSPNGGELFF. Full variable domain (outside the CDR3, taken from reference TRBV7-3 and TRBJ2-2): GAGVSQTPSNKVTEKGKYVELRCDPISGHTALYWYRQSLGQGPEFLIYFQGTGAADDSGLPNDRFFAVRPEGSVSTLKIQRTERGDSAVYLCASSPNGGELFFGEGSRLTVL.